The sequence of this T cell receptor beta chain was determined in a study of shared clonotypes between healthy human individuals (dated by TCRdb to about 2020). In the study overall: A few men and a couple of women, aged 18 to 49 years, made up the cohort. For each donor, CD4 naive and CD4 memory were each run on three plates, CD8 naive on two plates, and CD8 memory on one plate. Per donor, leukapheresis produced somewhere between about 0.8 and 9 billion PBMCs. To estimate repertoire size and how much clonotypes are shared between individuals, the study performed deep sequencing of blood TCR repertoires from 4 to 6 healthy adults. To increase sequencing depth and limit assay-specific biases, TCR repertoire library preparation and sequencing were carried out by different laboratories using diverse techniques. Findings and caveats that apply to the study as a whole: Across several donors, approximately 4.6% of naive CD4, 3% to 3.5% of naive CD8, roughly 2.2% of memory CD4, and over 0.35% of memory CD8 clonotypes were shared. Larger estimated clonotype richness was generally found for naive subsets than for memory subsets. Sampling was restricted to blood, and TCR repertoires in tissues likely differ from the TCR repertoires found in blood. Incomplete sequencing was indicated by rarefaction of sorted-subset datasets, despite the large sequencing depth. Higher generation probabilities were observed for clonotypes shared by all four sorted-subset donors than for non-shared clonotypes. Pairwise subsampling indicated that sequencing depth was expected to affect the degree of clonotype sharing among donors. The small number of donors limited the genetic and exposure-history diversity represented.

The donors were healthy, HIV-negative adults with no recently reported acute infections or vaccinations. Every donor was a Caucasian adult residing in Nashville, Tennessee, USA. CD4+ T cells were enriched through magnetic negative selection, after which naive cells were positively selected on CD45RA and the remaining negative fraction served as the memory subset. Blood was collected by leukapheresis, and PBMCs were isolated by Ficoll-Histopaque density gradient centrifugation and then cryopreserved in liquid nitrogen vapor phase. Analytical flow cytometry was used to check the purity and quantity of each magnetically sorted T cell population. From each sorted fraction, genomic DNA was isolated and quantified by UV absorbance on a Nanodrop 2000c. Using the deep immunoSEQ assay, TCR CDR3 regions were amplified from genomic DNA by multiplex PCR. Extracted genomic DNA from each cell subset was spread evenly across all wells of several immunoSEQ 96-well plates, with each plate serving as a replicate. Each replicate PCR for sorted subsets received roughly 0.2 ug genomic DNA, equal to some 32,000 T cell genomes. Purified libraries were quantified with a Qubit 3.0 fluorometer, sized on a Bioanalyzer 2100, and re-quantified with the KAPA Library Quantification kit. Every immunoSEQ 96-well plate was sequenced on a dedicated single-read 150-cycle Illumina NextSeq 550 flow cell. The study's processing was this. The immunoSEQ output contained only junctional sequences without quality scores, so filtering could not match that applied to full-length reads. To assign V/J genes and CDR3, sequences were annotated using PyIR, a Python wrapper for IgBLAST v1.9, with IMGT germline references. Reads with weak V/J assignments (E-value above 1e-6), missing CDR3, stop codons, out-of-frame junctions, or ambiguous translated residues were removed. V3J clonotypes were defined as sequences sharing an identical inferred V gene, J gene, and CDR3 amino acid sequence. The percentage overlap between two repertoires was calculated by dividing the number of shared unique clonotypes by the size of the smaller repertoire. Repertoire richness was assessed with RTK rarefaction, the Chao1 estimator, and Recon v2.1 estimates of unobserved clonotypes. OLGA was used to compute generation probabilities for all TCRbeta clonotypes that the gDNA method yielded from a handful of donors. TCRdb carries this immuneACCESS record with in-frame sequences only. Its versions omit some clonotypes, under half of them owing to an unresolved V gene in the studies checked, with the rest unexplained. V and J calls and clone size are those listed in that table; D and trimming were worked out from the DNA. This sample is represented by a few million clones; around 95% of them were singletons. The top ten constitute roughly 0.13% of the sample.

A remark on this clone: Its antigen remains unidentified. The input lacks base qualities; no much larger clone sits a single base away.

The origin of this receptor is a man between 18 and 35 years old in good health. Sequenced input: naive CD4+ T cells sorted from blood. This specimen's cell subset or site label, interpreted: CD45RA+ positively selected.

In nucleotide form, the sequence is TGTGCCAGCAGCTCTCAGCCGGGACAGGGTCAGCCCCAGCATTTT. Translation gives CASSSQPGQGQPQHF. The V and J segments used are TRBV5-5 and TRBJ1-5; 9 central bases correspond to TRBD1. Measured from the cysteine to the phenylalanine, the CDR3 is 15 residues long. Only the CDR3 part of the read is kept: 45 bases, read in frame from the first base. Germline trimming amounts to 3 bases on V and 6 bases on J, with 7 as the count of junction bases outside the gene matches. From the germline V gene (reference sequence), CDR1 is SGHKS and CDR2 is YYEKEE.